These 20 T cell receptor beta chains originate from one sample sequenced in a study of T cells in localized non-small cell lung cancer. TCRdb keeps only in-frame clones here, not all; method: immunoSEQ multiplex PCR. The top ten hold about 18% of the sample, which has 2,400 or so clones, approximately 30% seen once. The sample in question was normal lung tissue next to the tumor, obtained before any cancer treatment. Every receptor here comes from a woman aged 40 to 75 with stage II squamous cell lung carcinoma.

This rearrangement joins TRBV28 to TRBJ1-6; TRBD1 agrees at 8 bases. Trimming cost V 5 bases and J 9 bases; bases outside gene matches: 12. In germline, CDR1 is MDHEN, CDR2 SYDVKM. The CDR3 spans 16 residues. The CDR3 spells CASSPSTGASASPLHF. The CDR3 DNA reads TGTGCCAGCAGTCCCTCGACAGGGGCCAGCGCTTCACCCCTCCACTTT.

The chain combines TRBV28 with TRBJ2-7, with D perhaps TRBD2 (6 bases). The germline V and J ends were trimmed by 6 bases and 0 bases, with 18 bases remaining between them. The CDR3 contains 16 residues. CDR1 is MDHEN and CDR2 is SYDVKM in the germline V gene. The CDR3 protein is CASSPTRDASSYEQYF. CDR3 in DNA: TGTGCCAGCAGCCCAACGCGGGACGCGAGCTCCTACGAGCAGTACTTC.

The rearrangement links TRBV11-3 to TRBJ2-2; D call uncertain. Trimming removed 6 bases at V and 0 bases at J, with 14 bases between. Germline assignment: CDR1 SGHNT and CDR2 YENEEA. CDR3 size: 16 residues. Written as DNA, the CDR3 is TGTGCCAGCAGACCAGAAGGACGGGCGAACACCGGGGAGCTGTTTTTT. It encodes CASRPEGRANTGELFF.

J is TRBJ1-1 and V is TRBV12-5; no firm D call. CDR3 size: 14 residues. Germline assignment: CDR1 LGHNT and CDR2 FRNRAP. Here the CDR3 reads CASTPGQMNTEAFF. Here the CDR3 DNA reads TGTGCCAGCACCCCCGGGCAGATGAACACTGAAGCTTTCTTT.

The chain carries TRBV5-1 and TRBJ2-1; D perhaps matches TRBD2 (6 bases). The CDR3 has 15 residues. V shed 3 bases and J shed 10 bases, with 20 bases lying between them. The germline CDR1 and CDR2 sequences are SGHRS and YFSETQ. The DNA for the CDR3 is TGCGCCAGCAGCTATCAACCGGGACTGGATAACGAGCAGTTCTTC. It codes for CASSYQPGLDNEQFF.

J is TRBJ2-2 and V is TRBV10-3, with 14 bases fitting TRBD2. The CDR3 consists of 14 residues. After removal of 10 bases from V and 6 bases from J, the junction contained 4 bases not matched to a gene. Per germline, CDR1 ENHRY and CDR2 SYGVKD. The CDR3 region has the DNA TGTGCCAGCGGGACTAGCGGGAGTCCCGGGGAGCTGTTTTTT. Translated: CASGTSGSPGELFF.

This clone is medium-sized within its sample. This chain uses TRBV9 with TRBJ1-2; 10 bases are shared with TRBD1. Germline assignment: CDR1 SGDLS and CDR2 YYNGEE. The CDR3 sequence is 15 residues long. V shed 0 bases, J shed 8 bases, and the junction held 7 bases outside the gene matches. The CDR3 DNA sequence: TGTGCCAGCAGCGTAGGAGGGACAGGGGCGCGAGGCTACACCTTC. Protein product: CASSVGGTGARGYTF.

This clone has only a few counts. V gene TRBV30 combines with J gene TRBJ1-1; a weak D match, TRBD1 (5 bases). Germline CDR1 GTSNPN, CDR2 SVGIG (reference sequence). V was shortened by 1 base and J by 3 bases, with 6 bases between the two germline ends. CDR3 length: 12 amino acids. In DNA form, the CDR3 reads TGTGCCTGGAGTGAGGGACACACTGAAGCTTTCTTT. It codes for CAWSEGHTEAFF.

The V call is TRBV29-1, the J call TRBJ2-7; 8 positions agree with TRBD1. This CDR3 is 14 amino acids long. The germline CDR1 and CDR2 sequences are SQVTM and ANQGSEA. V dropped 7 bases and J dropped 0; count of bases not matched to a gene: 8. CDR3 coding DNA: TGCAGCGCCGCCGGGACAGGCAGCTCCTACGAGCAGTACTTC. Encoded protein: CSAAGTGSSYEQYF.

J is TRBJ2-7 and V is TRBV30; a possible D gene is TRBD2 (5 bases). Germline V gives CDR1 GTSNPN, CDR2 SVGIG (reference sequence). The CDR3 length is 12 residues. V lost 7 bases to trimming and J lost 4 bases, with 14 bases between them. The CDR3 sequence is CASHHGGYEQYF. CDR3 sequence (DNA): TGTGCCTCACACCACGGAGGTTACGAGCAGTACTTC.

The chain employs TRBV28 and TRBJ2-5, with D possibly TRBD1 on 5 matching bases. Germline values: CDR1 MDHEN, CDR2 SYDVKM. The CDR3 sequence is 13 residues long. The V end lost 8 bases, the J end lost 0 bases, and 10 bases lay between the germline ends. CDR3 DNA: TGTGCCAGCGGACAAGAGTACCAAGAGACCCAGTACTTC. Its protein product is CASGQEYQETQYF. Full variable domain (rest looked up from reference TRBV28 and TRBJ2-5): DVKVTQSSRYLVKRTGEKVFLECVQDMDHENMFWYRQDPGLGLRLIYFSYDVKMKEKGDIPEGYSVSREKKERFSLILESASTNQTSMYLCASGQEYQETQYFGPGTRLLVL.

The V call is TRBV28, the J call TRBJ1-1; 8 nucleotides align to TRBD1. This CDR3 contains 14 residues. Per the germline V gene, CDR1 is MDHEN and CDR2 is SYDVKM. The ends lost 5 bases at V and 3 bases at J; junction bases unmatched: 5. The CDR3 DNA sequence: TGTGCCAGCAGTGCAGGGGGCAAGGACACTGAAGCTTTCTTT. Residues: CASSAGGKDTEAFF.

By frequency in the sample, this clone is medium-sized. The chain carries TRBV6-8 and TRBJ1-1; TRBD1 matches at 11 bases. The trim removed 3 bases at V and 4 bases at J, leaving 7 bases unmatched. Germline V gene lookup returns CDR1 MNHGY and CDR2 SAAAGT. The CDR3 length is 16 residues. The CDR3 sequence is CASSYRGQGASTEAFF. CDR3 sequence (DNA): TGTGCCAGCAGTTATCGAGGACAGGGGGCGAGCACTGAAGCTTTCTTT.

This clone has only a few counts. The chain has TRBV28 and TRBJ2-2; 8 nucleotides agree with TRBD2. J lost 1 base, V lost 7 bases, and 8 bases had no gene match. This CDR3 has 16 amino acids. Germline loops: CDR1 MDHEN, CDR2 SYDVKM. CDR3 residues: CASTSAGGLNTGELFF. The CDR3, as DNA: TGTGCCAGCACCTCGGCGGGGGGCCTGAACACCGGGGAGCTGTTTTTT.

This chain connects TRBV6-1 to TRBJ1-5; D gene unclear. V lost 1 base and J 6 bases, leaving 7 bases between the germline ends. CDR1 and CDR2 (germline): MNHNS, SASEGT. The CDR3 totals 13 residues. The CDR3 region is CASSEVASQPQHF. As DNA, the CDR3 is TGTGCCAGCAGTGAAGTGGCCTCTCAGCCCCAGCATTTT.

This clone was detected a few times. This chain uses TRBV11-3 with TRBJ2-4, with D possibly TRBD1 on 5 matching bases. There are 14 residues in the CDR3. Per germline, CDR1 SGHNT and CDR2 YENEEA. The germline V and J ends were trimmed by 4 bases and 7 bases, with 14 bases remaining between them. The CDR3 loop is CASSSGMLGNIQYF. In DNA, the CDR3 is TGTGCCAGCAGCTCAGGGATGTTAGGGAACATTCAGTACTTC.

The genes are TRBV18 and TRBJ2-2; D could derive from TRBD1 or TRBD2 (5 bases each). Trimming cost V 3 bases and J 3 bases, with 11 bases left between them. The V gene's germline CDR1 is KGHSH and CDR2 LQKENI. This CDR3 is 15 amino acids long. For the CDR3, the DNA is TGTGCCAGCTCACCCTGGGACGGAGACACCGGGGAGCTGTTTTTT. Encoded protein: CASSPWDGDTGELFF.

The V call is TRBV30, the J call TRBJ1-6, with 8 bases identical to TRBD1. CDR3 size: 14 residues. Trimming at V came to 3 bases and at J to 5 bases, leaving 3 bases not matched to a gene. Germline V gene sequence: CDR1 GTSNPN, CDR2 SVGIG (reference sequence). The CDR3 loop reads CAWSAGQDNSPLHF. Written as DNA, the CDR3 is TGTGCCTGGAGCGCGGGACAGGATAATTCACCCCTCCACTTT.

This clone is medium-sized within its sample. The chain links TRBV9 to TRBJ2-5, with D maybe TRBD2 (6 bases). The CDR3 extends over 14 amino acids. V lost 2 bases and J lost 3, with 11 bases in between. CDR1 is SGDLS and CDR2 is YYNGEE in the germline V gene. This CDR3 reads CASSVGLVKETQYF. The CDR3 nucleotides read TGTGCCAGCAGCGTGGGACTGGTAAAAGAGACCCAGTACTTC. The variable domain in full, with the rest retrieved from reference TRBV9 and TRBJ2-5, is DSGVTQTPKHLITATGQRVTLRCSPRSGDLSVYWYQQSLDQGLQFLIQYYNGEERAKGNILERFSAQQFPDLHSELNLSSLELGDSALYFCASSVGLVKETQYFGPGTRLLVL.

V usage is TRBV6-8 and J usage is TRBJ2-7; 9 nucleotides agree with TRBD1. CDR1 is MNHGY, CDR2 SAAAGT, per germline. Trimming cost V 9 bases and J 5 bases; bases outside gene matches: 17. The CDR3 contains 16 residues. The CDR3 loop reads CARLPGQGTGENEQYF. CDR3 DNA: TGTGCCAGACTCCCGGGACAGGGTACGGGTGAAAACGAGCAGTACTTC.